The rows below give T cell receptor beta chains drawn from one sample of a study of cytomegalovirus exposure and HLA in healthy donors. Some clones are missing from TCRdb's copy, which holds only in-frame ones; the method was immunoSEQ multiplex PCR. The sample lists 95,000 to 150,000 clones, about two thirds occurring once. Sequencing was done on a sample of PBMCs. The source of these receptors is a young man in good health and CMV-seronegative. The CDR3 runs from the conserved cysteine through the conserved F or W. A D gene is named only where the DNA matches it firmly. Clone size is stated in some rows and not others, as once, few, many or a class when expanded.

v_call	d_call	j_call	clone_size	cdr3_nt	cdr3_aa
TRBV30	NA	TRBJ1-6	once	TGTGCCTGGAGTGTACGGGAACATTCACCCCTCCACTTT	CAWSVREHSPLHF
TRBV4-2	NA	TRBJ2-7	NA	TGTGCCAGCAGCCAAGTCGGGTCCTACGAGCAGTACTTC	CASSQVGSYEQYF
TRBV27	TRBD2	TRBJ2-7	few	TGTGCCAGCAGTTTCGCTAGCGGGGTCCACGAGCAGTACTTC	CASSFASGVHEQYF
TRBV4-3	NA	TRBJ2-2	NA	TGCGCCAGCAGCCAAGAATCCGGGCGCGGGGCTTCGAACACCGGGGAGCTGTTTTTT	CASSQESGRGASNTGELFF
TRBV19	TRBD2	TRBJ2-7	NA	TGTGCCAGTAGTGCCTCTGCGGGGGGTGCCTACGAGCAGTACTTC	CASSASAGGAYEQYF
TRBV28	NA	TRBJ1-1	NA	TGTGCCAGCAGTTTTGGGGGGGAGAACACTGAAGCTTTCTTT	CASSFGGENTEAFF
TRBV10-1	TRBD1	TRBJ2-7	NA	TGCGCCAGCAGTGAGCACCGGGACAGGGGAATCAACGAGCAGTACTTC	CASSEHRDRGINEQYF
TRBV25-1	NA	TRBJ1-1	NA	TGTGCCAGCAGTGAATATAACAGGGAAGAAGCTTTCTTT	CASSEYNREEAFF
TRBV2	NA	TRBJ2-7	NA	TGTGCCAGCAGTGGCGCGTACGAGCAGTACTTC	CASSGAYEQYF
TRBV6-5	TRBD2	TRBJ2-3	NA	TGTGCCAGCAGTGGACTAGCGGGGGGGCCAGATACGCAGTATTTT	CASSGLAGGPDTQYF
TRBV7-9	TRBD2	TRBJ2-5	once	TGTGCCAGCAGCGTCCGACTAGCCCCTCGAGGAGAGACCCAGTACTTC	CASSVRLAPRGETQYF
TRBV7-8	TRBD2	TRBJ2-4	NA	TGTGCCAGCAGCGCCCGGCGGGGGGGGCCCAAAAACATTCAGTACTTC	CASSARRGGPKNIQYF
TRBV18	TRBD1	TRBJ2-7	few	TGTGCCAGCTCACCACCTACTAGGGGGACAGCAGACTACGAGCAGTACTTC	CASSPPTRGTADYEQYF
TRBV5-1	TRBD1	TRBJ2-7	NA	TGCGCCAGCAGCTTGCAAGGGGGCGGGTACGAGCAGTACTTC	CASSLQGGGYEQYF
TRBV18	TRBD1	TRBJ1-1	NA	TGTGCCAGCTCAGCCGCTGGGGGACAGGGAGGATCCGAAGCTTTCTTT	CASSAAGGQGGSEAFF
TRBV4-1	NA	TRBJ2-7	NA	TGCGCCAGCAGCCAAGAGGGGGACTCCTCCTACGAGCAGTACTTC	CASSQEGDSSYEQYF
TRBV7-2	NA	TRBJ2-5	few	TGTGCCAGCAGCACGGGGGTACAAGAGACCCAGTACTTC	CASSTGVQETQYF
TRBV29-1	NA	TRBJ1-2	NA	TGCAGCGTTGTGGCAGGGGCAAACTATGGCTACACCTTC	CSVVAGANYGYTF
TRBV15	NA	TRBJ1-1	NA	TGTGCCACCAGCAGAGATTTGCGGGACACTGAAGCTTTCTTT	CATSRDLRDTEAFF
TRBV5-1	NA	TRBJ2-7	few	TGCGCCAGCAGCTTGGCCCTGGGGCAGGACGAGCAGTACTTC	CASSLALGQDEQYF
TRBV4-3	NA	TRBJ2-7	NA	TGCGCCAGCAGCCAAAATCCTGTTAGCTCCTACGAGCAGTACTTC	CASSQNPVSSYEQYF
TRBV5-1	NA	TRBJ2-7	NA	TGCGCCAGCAGATGGGTGATGCTTTGGCAGGAATCCTACGAGCAGTACTTC	CASRWVMLWQESYEQYF
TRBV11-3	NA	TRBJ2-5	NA	TGTGCCAGCAGCTCCGCCGGGAGCGGGCAAGAGACCCAGTACTTC	CASSSAGSGQETQYF
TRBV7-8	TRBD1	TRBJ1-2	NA	TGTGCCAGCAGCGTTTCGACAGGGAGCAAAGGCTACACCTTC	CASSVSTGSKGYTF
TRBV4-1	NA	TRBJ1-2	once	TGCGCCAGCAGCCAAGTGGCGGGGGCATCTGGCTACACCTTC	CASSQVAGASGYTF
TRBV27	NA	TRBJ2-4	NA	TGTGCCAGCAGTTTATCAGGGGCGGGGGCCGCCAAAAACATTCAGTACTTC	CASSLSGAGAAKNIQYF
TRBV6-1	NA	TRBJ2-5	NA	TGTGCCAGCAGTTCAGGGCCCGTGGAGACCCAGTACTTC	CASSSGPVETQYF
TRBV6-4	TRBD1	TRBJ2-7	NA	TGTGCCAGCAGTGAGCCCGACAGGGGCAAGACCTACGAGCAGTACTTC	CASSEPDRGKTYEQYF
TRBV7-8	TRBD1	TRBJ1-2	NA	TGTGCCAGCAGCGCAACCGGGACAGGGCACTATGGCTACACCTTC	CASSATGTGHYGYTF
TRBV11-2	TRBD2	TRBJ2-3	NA	TGTGCCAGCAGCTTAGGGGCGGGGGGTGGCACAGATACGCAGTATTTT	CASSLGAGGGTDTQYF
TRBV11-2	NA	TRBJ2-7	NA	TGTGCCAGCAGCGACTACAGGGTACGCGAGCAGTACTTC	CASSDYRVREQYF
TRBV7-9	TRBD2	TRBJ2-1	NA	TGTGCCGGGGGTAGCGGGGGTCGCTCCTACAATGAGCAGTTCTTC	CAGGSGGRSYNEQFF
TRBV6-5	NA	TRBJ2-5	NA	TGTGCCAGCAGTTATCAGGGTGGGGAGACCCAGTACTTC	CASSYQGGETQYF
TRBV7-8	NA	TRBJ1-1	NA	TGTGCCAGCAGCTTTTACAGGTTTCGGGACACTGAAGCTTTCTTT	CASSFYRFRDTEAFF
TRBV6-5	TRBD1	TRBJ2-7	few	TGTGCCAGCAGCCTGGGACAGGGGGCGTTCTACGAGCAGTACTTC	CASSLGQGAFYEQYF
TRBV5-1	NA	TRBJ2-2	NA	TGCGCCAGCAGCCTCGACAGGACCAACACCGGGGAGCTGTTTTTT	CASSLDRTNTGELFF
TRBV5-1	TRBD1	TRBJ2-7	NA	TGCGCCAGCAGCTCCTTTAAAATGACAGGGGCCCTCAACGAGCAGTACTTC	CASSSFKMTGALNEQYF
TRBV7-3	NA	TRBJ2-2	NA	TGTGCCAGCAGGGGGGGTACGAACACCGGGGAGCTGTTTTTT	CASRGGTNTGELFF
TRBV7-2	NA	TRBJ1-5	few	TGTGCCAGCAGCTTACAGGGCAATCAGCCCCAGCATTTT	CASSLQGNQPQHF
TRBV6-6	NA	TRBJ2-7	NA	TGTGCCAGCAGTTACTCGAATCCGTCGCTAGCCTACGAGCAGTACTTC	CASSYSNPSLAYEQYF
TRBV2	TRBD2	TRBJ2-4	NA	TGTGCCAGCAGTTGGGATTGGACGGGGGGGGAAGACAAAAACATTCAGTACTTC	CASSWDWTGGEDKNIQYF
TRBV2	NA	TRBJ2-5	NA	TGTGCCAGCAAAGTGGCTTTAGGGGAAGAGACCCAGTACTTC	CASKVALGEETQYF